This TCR beta chain derives from a study of shared clonotypes between healthy human individuals (dated by TCRdb to 2020 to 2022). Looking at the study overall: The cohort included three men and a couple of women between 18 and 49 years of age. To increase sequencing depth and limit assay-specific biases, TCR repertoire library preparation and sequencing were carried out by different laboratories using diverse techniques. Between about 0.85 and 8.9 billion PBMCs per donor were obtained by leukapheresis. The study deeply sequenced blood TCR repertoires of roughly five healthy adults to estimate repertoire size and the extent of clonotype sharing between individuals. The paper's findings and limits, for the study overall: The small number of donors limited the genetic and exposure-history diversity represented. Pairwise subsampling indicated that sequencing depth was expected to affect the degree of clonotype sharing among donors. Sampling was limited to blood, and TCR repertoires in tissue likely differ from TCR repertoires in blood.

Of note for this clone: Its antigen is still unknown. It differs at one base from a far larger clone, so likely a read error. This specimen includes other DNA sequences encoding the same CDR3.

Using the deep immunoSEQ assay, multiplex PCR amplified TCR CDR3 regions from genomic DNA. Extracted genomic DNA from each cell subset was distributed evenly across all wells of several immunoSEQ 96-well plates, and each plate was treated as a replicate. For unsorted PBMC, about 300 ng of genomic DNA, equivalent to about 30,000 T cell genomes, went into each replicate PCR. Ten immunoSEQ deep assay plates were used to sequence the unsorted PBMC genomic DNA. The purified libraries were quantified using a Qubit 3.0 fluorometer, sized with a Bioanalyzer 2100, and then quantified again using the KAPA Library Quantification kit. Each immunoSEQ 96-well plate was sequenced on its own single-read 150-cycle Illumina NextSeq 550 flow cell. On the authors' methods: Because the immunoSEQ output held only junctional sequences and lacked quality scores, the filtering could not match the filtering applied to full-length reads. To assign V/J genes and CDR3, sequences were annotated using PyIR, a Python wrapper for IgBLAST v1.9, with IMGT germline references. Any read was removed if the V/J assignment was weak (E-value above 1e-6), the CDR3 was missing, or the read contained stop codons, out-of-frame junctions, or ambiguous translated residues. V3J clonotypes were defined by identical inferred V gene, J gene, and CDR3 amino acid sequence. To compute the percentage overlap between repertoires, the number of shared unique clonotypes was divided by the size of the smaller repertoire. Richness of each repertoire was evaluated using RTK rarefaction, the Chao1 estimator, and Recon v2.1 estimates of unobserved clonotypes. The source is immuneACCESS, and TCRdb retained only in-frame sequences with V and J called. Part of the clones is not carried over; for the studies checked, unresolved V genes explain less than half of this, and the remainder is unexplained. V, J and clone size are taken as reported in that table, and D and trimming were inferred from the DNA itself. The table for this sample lists roughly 95,000 clones; roughly 50% of them were counted only once. The ten biggest clones cover around 15% of the sample.

CDR1 and CDR2 were assigned from the germline V gene as SGHVS and FQNEAQ. The germline V end is reduced by 1 base and the J end by 8 bases; junction bases left unmatched: 15. Inclusive of the bounding cysteine and phenylalanine, the CDR3 is 18 residues long. The kept DNA is CDR3 alone, 54 bases in frame from the first base. Donors were healthy HIV-negative adults with no recently reported acute infections or vaccinations. All donors were Caucasian adults living in Nashville, Tennessee, USA. In the unsorted samples, 70 million to 95 million PBMCs were counted, and genomic DNA was extracted using the QIAamp DNA Blood Mini kit. After blood collection by leukapheresis, PBMCs were isolated using Ficoll-Histopaque density gradient centrifugation and then cryopreserved in the vapor phase of liquid nitrogen.

The receptor chain draws on TRBV7-8 and TRBJ2-1, and 9 bases in between align with TRBD2. This TCR derives from a woman aged 40 to 50 in good health. Some clones in this sample may be carry-over from other donors' samples. Material for sequencing was PBMCs. The bases read TGTGCCAGCAGCTTAGAAGCCAGACTGGCGGGAGGGAGTTATGAGCAGTTCTTC. Protein translation: CASSLEARLAGGSYEQFF.